Listed here are 19 T cell receptor beta chains from one sample, sequenced in a study of cytomegalovirus exposure and HLA in healthy donors. It was with 60 Vbeta and 13 Jbeta primers that the PCR ran. This table comes from immunoSEQ multiplex PCR, and its TCRdb copy is limited to in-frame clones, with some not included. Seen here are around 150,000 clones, roughly 65% observed once, and the top ten hold 3.5% to 5%. The sample consisted of PBMCs. The receptors shown here come from a woman younger than 35 in good health and CMV-seropositive.

This clone was seen just once. V usage is TRBV6-5 and J usage is TRBJ1-4, with a weak D call TRBD1 (6 bases). Germline V CDR1 and CDR2: MNHEY, SVGAGI. Deletions cut 0 bases from V and 4 bases from J, with 9 bases between. The CDR3 sequence is 15 residues long. The DNA for the CDR3 is TGTGCCAGCAGTTACTCAACAGGGATTAATGAAAAACTGTTTTTT. Protein product: CASSYSTGINEKLFF.

CDR3 sequence (DNA): TGTGCCAGCAGCCAATTCCACTACGAGCAGTACTTC. Protein: CASSQFHYEQYF. The chain uses TRBV14 and TRBJ2-7; D unresolved. V was cut by 2 bases and J by 3 bases, with 5 bases left in between. The CDR3 length is 12 residues. The germline V gene encodes CDR1 SGHDN and CDR2 FVKESK.

The V gene is TRBV5-1, the J gene TRBJ2-7; 9 positions agree with TRBD1. Trimming removed 0 bases from V and 1 base from J; junction bases left unmatched: 2. The germline V gene encodes CDR1 SGHRS and CDR2 YFSETQ. The CDR3 is 15 amino acids. CDR3 DNA: TGCGCCAGCAGCTTGGGACAGGGGGAGTCCTACGAGCAGTACTTC. Translation: CASSLGQGESYEQYF.

The chain links TRBV28 to TRBJ1-1; tentative D call: TRBD1 (6 bases). The V gene's germline CDR1 is MDHEN and CDR2 SYDVKM. V was pared by 4 bases and J by 9 bases, with 21 bases between. CDR3 length: 15 amino acids. CDR3 loop: CASSSPGGGAPQAFF. The DNA of the CDR3 is TGTGCCAGCAGTTCGCCCGGGGGGGGCGCCCCTCAAGCTTTCTTT.

The CDR3 loop is CASSKAGGRDQPQHF. In nucleotides, the CDR3 is TGTGCCAGCAGCAAGGCGGGGGGCCGGGATCAGCCCCAGCATTTT. The chain recombines TRBV7-2 with TRBJ1-5; D may be TRBD1 (6 bases). CDR3 length equals 15 residues. Germline CDR1 SGHTA, CDR2 FQGNSA. V was cut by 5 bases and J by 5 bases, with 16 bases left in between. The entire variable domain, with the rest obtained from reference TRBV7-2 and TRBJ1-5, is as follows: GAGVSQSPSNKVTEKGKDVELRCDPISGHTALYWYRQSLGQGLEFLIYFQGNSAPDKSGLPSDRFSAERTGGSVSTLTIQRTQQEDSAVYLCASSKAGGRDQPQHFGDGTRLSIL.

The chain joins TRBV7-8 to TRBJ1-1, with D unclear. The CDR3 has 14 residues. Germline values: CDR1 SGHVS, CDR2 FQNEAQ. V gave up 3 bases and J gave up 0 bases, with 8 bases separating them. In DNA, the CDR3 is TGTGCCAGCAGCTTGAACAGAATGAACACTGAAGCTTTCTTT. This codes for CASSLNRMNTEAFF.

In this sample, this clone turned up a few times. The chain combines TRBV7-2 with TRBJ1-5; 10 bases line up with TRBD1. This CDR3 has 18 amino acids. The J segment lost 0 bases and the V segment lost 5 bases, leaving 10 bases of the junction unmatched. Germline CDR1 SGHTA, CDR2 FQGNSA. CDR3 nucleotide sequence: TGTGCCAGCAGCGTACGGGACAGGGGCGTTTATAGCAATCAGCCCCAGCATTTT. It yields the protein CASSVRDRGVYSNQPQHF. Using reference TRBV7-2 and TRBJ1-5 for the parts outside the CDR3, the full variable domain is GAGVSQSPSNKVTEKGKDVELRCDPISGHTALYWYRQSLGQGLEFLIYFQGNSAPDKSGLPSDRFSAERTGGSVSTLTIQRTQQEDSAVYLCASSVRDRGVYSNQPQHFGDGTRLSIL.

This chain joins TRBV7-9 and TRBJ2-7; TRBD1 agrees at 7 bases. V gave up 5 bases and J gave up 2 bases; unmatched junction bases: 6. The CDR3 covers 14 residues. Germline-derived CDR1 and CDR2 are SEHNR and FQNEAQ (reference sequence). The DNA for the CDR3 is TGTGCCAGCAGCCCCCTTACAGGGGCCTACGAGCAGTACTTC. It specifies CASSPLTGAYEQYF. Complete variable domain (other parts from reference TRBV7-9 and TRBJ2-7): DTGVSQNPRHKITKRGQNVTFRCDPISEHNRLYWYRQTLGQGPEFLTYFQNEAQLEKSRLLSDRFSAERPKGSFSTLEIQRTEQGDSAMYLCASSPLTGAYEQYFGPGTRLTVT.

The chain carries TRBV2 and TRBJ2-3; D gene uncertain. Trimming removed 5 bases from V and 2 bases from J, with 11 bases in between. The CDR3 runs to 14 residues. Germline CDR1 SNHLY, CDR2 FYNNEI. The DNA of the CDR3 is TGTGCCAGCAGTACAACGGGTTACACAGATACGCAGTATTTT. Its protein product is CASSTTGYTDTQYF.

The CDR3 coding sequence is TGTGCCAGCATCCTGACAGGCTCTAATGAAAAACTGTTTTTT. This encodes CASILTGSNEKLFF. This chain uses TRBV6-1 with TRBJ1-4; the D gene is possibly TRBD1 (6 bases). Germline V gives CDR1 MNHNS, CDR2 SASEGT. The CDR3 is 14 residues long. Trimming removed 7 bases at V and 3 bases at J, with 12 bases between.

In regard to this clone: At one end the junction does not follow the germline gene, possibly because of a read error. This chain links TRBV7-7 with TRBJ2-2; D may be TRBD2 (5 bases). The length of the CDR3 is 16 residues. The germline V gene has CDR1 SSHAT and CDR2 FNYEAQ (reference sequence). The DNA of the CDR3 is TGTGCTAGCAGCTCCCGCTTCGGGGTAAACACCGGGGAGCTGTTTTTT. Protein: CASSSRFGVNTGELFF. Looking up the rest from reference TRBV7-7 and TRBJ2-2 gives the full variable domain: GAGVSQSPRYKVTKRGQDVTLRCDPISSHATLYWYQQALGQGPEFLTYFNYEAQPDKSGLPSDRFSAERPEGSISTLTIQRTEQRDSAMYRCASSSRFGVNTGELFFGEGSRLTVL.

The rearrangement joins TRBV18 to TRBJ2-7; 14 bases agree with TRBD2. The CDR3 consists of 19 residues. The J segment lost 0 bases and the V segment lost 5 bases, leaving 12 bases of the junction unmatched. Germline CDR1 reads KGHSH; CDR2 reads LQKENI. The CDR3 nucleotides read TGTGCCAGCTCAAAACTCCCCCCGACTAGCGGGAGGGCCTCCTACGAGCAGTACTTC. Translating it yields CASSKLPPTSGRASYEQYF. Drawing the rest from reference TRBV18 and TRBJ2-7, the complete variable domain is NAGVMQNPRHLVRRRGQEARLRCSPMKGHSHVYWYRQLPEEGLKFMVYLQKENIIDESGMPKERFSAEFPKEGPSILRIQQVVRGDSAAYFCASSKLPPTSGRASYEQYFGPGTRLTVT.

This clone was counted a few times. V usage is TRBV10-3 and J usage is TRBJ2-5; TRBD1 agrees at 7 bases. The germline V gene encodes CDR1 ENHRY and CDR2 SYGVKD. Germline trimming cut 0 bases from V and 4 bases from J; bases unmatched to any gene: 14. The CDR3 length is 18 residues. The CDR3 reads CAISESTLGQPKVETQYF. CDR3 DNA: TGTGCCATCAGTGAGTCGACTCTGGGACAGCCAAAGGTAGAGACCCAGTACTTC.

The chain joins TRBV20-1 to TRBJ1-2, with D possibly matching TRBD1 (5 bases). Germline loops: CDR1 DFQATT, CDR2 SNEGSKA (reference sequence). V lost 5 bases and J lost 6, with 7 bases in between. The CDR3 sequence is 10 residues long. The CDR3 DNA reads as TGCAGTGCTGGCAGGGATGGCTACACCTTC. Amino acids: CSAGRDGYTF.

The rearrangement joins TRBV7-9 to TRBJ2-3; D ambiguous. CDR1 SEHNR and CDR2 FQNEAQ come from the germline V gene (reference sequence). The V end lost 0 bases, the J end lost 1 base, and 5 bases lay between the germline ends. The CDR3 totals 14 residues. CDR3 DNA sequence: TGTGCCAGCAGCTTAGCCAGCGGCACAGATACGCAGTATTTT. Encoded protein: CASSLASGTDTQYF.

The chain employs TRBV13 and TRBJ1-6, with D tentatively TRBD1 (5 bases). Trimming pared 2 bases from V and 0 bases from J, leaving 17 bases between. The V gene's germline CDR1 is PRHDT and CDR2 FYEKMQ (reference sequence). CDR3 size: 19 residues. This chain's CDR3 is CASSLRGADESSYNSPLHF. CDR3 in DNA: TGTGCCAGCAGCTTAAGGGGTGCAGACGAAAGCTCCTATAATTCACCCCTCCACTTT.

The V and J genes are TRBV6-5 and TRBJ1-2; 9 nucleotides match TRBD1. The junction had 4 bases not matched to a gene; V was cut back by 4 bases and J by 4 bases. Looked up from germline, CDR1 is MNHEY and CDR2 is SVGAGI. This CDR3 is built from 14 residues. The CDR3 nucleotides are TGTGCCAGCAGTTTGGGACAGGGTGCCTATGGCTACACCTTC. Protein product: CASSLGQGAYGYTF.

This clone was counted between two and nine times. This chain joins TRBV10-3 and TRBJ2-5; 11 nucleotides line up with TRBD2. This CDR3 is 15 amino acids long. Germline V lookup: CDR1 ENHRY, CDR2 SYGVKD. J gave up 2 bases and V 10 bases, and 9 bases lay outside the gene matches. The CDR3 bases are TGTGCCACCCTGGACACTAGCGGGAGTCAAGAGACCCAGTACTTC. This sequence encodes CATLDTSGSQETQYF.

The chain couples TRBV10-1 to TRBJ1-1; D is possibly TRBD1 (5 bases). Germline CDR1 WNHNN, CDR2 SYGVQD (reference sequence). The V end was cut by 0 bases, the J end by 1 base, with 6 bases between. This CDR3 spans 14 amino acids. CDR3 amino acids: CASSESGENTEAFF. In nucleotides, the CDR3 is TGCGCCAGCAGTGAGTCAGGGGAGAACACTGAAGCTTTCTTT.